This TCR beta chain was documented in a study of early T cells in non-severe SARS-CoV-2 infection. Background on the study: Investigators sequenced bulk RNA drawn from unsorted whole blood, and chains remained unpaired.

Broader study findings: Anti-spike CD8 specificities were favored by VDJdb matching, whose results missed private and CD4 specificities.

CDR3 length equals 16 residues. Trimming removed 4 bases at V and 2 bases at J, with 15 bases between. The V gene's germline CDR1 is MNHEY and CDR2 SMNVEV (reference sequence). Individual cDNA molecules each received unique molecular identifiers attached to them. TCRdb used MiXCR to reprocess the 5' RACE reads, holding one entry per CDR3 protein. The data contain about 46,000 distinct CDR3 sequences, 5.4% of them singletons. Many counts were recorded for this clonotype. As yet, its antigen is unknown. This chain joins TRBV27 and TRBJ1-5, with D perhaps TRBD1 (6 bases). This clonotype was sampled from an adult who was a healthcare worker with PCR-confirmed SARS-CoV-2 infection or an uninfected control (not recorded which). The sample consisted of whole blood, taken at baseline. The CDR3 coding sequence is TGTGCCAGCAGTTACCGACAGGAGTACGGCAATCAGCCCCAGCATTTT. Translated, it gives CASSYRQEYGNQPQHF.